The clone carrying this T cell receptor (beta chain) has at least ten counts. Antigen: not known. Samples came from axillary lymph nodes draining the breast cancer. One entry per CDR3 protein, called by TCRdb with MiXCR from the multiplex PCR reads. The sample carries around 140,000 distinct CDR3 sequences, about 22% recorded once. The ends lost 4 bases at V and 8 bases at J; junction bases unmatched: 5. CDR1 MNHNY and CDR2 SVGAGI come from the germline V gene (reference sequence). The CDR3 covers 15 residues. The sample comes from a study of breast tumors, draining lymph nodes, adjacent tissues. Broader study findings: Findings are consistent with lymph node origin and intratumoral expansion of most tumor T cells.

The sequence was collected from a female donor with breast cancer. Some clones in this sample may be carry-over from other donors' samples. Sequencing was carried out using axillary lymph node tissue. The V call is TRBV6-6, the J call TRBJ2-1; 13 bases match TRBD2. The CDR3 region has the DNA TGTGCCAGCAGTTGGACTAGCGGGAGTGGGTATGAGCAGTTCTTC. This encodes CASSWTSGSGYEQFF.